One and the same sample provided the 2 T cell receptor beta chains below, sequenced in a study of cytomegalovirus exposure and HLA in healthy donors. A multiplex PCR was run with 60 Vbeta primers and 13 Jbeta primers. Clones were sequenced by immunoSEQ multiplex PCR, and TCRdb holds only the in-frame ones, with some missing. The sample gives about 190,000 clones, 81% of which show up once; 3% to 4% is in the top ten. Sequences were obtained from PBMCs. Receptors originate from a man over 45 in good health and CMV-seronegative.

The chain employs TRBV6-1 and TRBJ2-2; D uncertain. Germline assignment: CDR1 MNHNS and CDR2 SASEGT. This CDR3 comprises 17 residues. The V and J ends lost 4 bases and 1 base respectively, with 16 bases between them. The CDR3: CASSGIQAFLNTGELFF. The CDR3 bases are TGTGCCAGCAGTGGAATTCAGGCATTCCTGAACACCGGGGAGCTGTTTTTT.

V and J are TRBV19 and TRBJ2-3; D may be TRBD2 (5 bases). Germline CDR1 LNHDA, CDR2 SQIVND (reference sequence). V lost 1 base and J 6 bases, leaving 14 bases between the germline ends. CDR3 length: 15 residues. CDR3 bases: TGTGCCAGTAGTATAGTGAGGGTCTCCGGGGATACGCAGTATTTT. Its translation: CASSIVRVSGDTQYF.